The subject of this entry is one T cell receptor (beta chain). Its cognate antigen is unknown. These data are taken from a study of T-cell reconstitution after alpha-beta-depleted transplantation in children. Overall study results and limits: By one year post-transplant, T-cell counts and diversity largely arose from T cells that were newly produced. At day 60, the high TCRbeta diversity found in some patients originated from recipient T cells and thymic progenitors that had survived. Several hundred expanded graft clones reportedly gave rise to the alpha-beta T cells present about two months after transplant.

Germline CDR1 is GTSNPN and CDR2 is SVGIG (reference sequence). After removal of 8 bases from V and 0 bases from J, the junction contained 9 bases not matched to a gene. This CDR3 has 14 residues. TCRbeta library preparation incorporated unique molecular identifiers. Via MiXCR, TCRdb re-called the PCR reads, giving one row per CDR3 protein. Among 280,000 or so distinct CDR3 sequences, around a tenth were seen once, and the ten largest hold about a quarter. The J gene is TRBJ1-1, the V gene TRBV30; 7 bases fit TRBD1. The receptor's source is a male patient between 2 and 10 years old who had a stem cell transplant for chronic granulomatous disease, so the T cells may come from the graft donor. The material sequenced was peripheral blood, taken 180 days after TCRalphabeta/CD19-depleted stem cell transplant. The CDR3 bases are TGTGCCCGTGACAGGGTTTTCATGAACACTGAAGCTTTCTTT. Protein sequence: CARDRVFMNTEAFF.